These 12 T cell receptor beta chains were sequenced from one sample in a study of blood T cell repertoires in COVID-19. Clones were sequenced by immunoSEQ multiplex PCR, and TCRdb holds only the in-frame ones, with some missing. This table holds 60,000 to 95,000 clones, roughly 70% found once. Sequencing was carried out using peripheral blood. The receptors originated from a human donor with acute or convalescent COVID-19. The donor label of this sample is uncertain.

V and J are TRBV2 and TRBJ1-5; D uncertain. The ends were cut back, 6 bases at V and 0 bases at J, with 9 bases in the middle. CDR3 length: 14 amino acids. Germline V CDR1 and CDR2: SNHLY, FYNNEI. CDR3 nucleotides: TGTGCCAGCAGCGACACCTATAGCAATCAGCCCCAGCATTTT. It translates to CASSDTYSNQPQHF.

There are a few counts of this clone. V and J are TRBV20-1 and TRBJ1-5; D perhaps matches TRBD1 (6 bases). This CDR3 contains 15 residues. Trimming pared 3 bases from V and 4 bases from J, leaving 16 bases between. The germline CDR1 and CDR2 sequences are DFQATT and SNEGSKA (reference sequence). CDR3 DNA: TGCAGTGCTAGTCTGGGGGCTCCAGGGAATCAGCCCCAGCATTTT. It yields the protein CSASLGAPGNQPQHF.

This sequence joins TRBV28 and TRBJ2-5, with TRBD1 identical over 9 bases. Losses at the gene ends were 5 bases for V and 4 bases for J; bases not matched to a gene: 11. CDR1 is MDHEN, CDR2 SYDVKM, per germline. CDR3 length: 16 amino acids. CDR3 nucleotide sequence: TGTGCCAGCAGTCCAGACAGGGGGATAACCATAGAGACCCAGTACTTC. This translates into CASSPDRGITIETQYF. The full variable domain, completed using reference TRBV28 and TRBJ2-5, is DVKVTQSSRYLVKRTGEKVFLECVQDMDHENMFWYRQDPGLGLRLIYFSYDVKMKEKGDIPEGYSVSREKKERFSLILESASTNQTSMYLCASSPDRGITIETQYFGPGTRLLVL.

J is TRBJ2-5 and V is TRBV24-1; D gene ambiguous. V lost 2 bases and J lost 5, with 8 bases in between. Germline V gene lookup returns CDR1 KGHDR and CDR2 SFDVKD. The CDR3 spans 13 residues. The CDR3 reads CATSDWVGETQYF. For the CDR3, the DNA is TGTGCCACCAGTGATTGGGTCGGGGAGACCCAGTACTTC.

This clone was seen a few times. The rearrangement links TRBV19 to TRBJ1-6; TRBD1 is a possible D gene (6 bases). CDR3 length: 17 residues. Germline assignment: CDR1 LNHDA and CDR2 SQIVND (reference sequence). With 4 bases removed from V and 2 bases from J, the gap between germline ends came to 15 bases. The CDR3 DNA reads as TGTGCCAGTAGTACAGCAGGGGTACGAGCCTATAATTCACCCCTCCACTTT. Translation gives CASSTAGVRAYNSPLHF. The full variable domain, rest sourced from reference TRBV19 and TRBJ1-6, is DGGITQSPKYLFRKEGQNVTLSCEQNLNHDAMYWYRQDPGQGLRLIYYSQIVNDFQKGDIAEGYSVSREKKESFPLTVTSAQKNPTAFYLCASSTAGVRAYNSPLHFGNGTRLTVT.

This chain connects TRBV20-1 to TRBJ2-7; possibly TRBD2 for D (6 bases). The germline gives CDR1 DFQATT, CDR2 SNEGSKA (reference sequence). CDR3 length equals 11 residues. V lost 8 bases and J 0 bases, leaving 8 bases between the germline ends. CDR3 sequence: CSSGHSYEQYF. As DNA, the CDR3 is TGCAGTAGCGGGCACTCCTACGAGCAGTACTTC.

V gene TRBV19 combines with J gene TRBJ2-5; TRBD1 might be the D (6 bases). CDR3 length: 13 amino acids. V shed 5 bases and J shed 3 bases, with 10 bases lying between them. CDR1 and CDR2 from the germline V gene are LNHDA and SQIVND (reference sequence). CDR3 region: CASSPTGKETQYF. In nucleotides, the CDR3 is TGTGCCAGTAGTCCGACAGGTAAAGAGACCCAGTACTTC.

The chain employs TRBV5-1 and TRBJ2-1; 7 bases map to TRBD1. The CDR3 length is 14 residues. The ends lost 4 bases at V and 4 bases at J; junction bases unmatched: 5. Germline V gene sequence: CDR1 SGHRS, CDR2 YFSETQ. The CDR3 protein is CASSRQGDYNEQFF. The CDR3 DNA sequence: TGCGCCAGCAGCCGACAGGGTGATTACAATGAGCAGTTCTTC. Full variable domain (missing parts from reference TRBV5-1 and TRBJ2-1): KAGVTQTPRYLIKTRGQQVTLSCSPISGHRSVSWYQQTPGQGLQFLFEYFSETQRNKGNFPGRFSGRQFSNSRSEMNVSTLELGDSALYLCASSRQGDYNEQFFGPGTRLTVL.

The chain recombines TRBV30 with TRBJ2-7, with 12 bases fitting TRBD2. V dropped 2 bases and J dropped 6; count of bases not matched to a gene: 17. Germline V CDR1 and CDR2: GTSNPN, SVGIG (reference sequence). This CDR3 contains 18 residues. CDR3 nucleotides: TGTGCCTGGAGTTATAACCCTGACTGGACTAGCGGGACCGGCGAGCAGTACTTC. This encodes CAWSYNPDWTSGTGEQYF.

The rearrangement joins TRBV6-5 to TRBJ2-3; 11 bases match TRBD2. The ends lost 6 bases at V and 10 bases at J; junction bases unmatched: 12. The length of the CDR3 is 15 residues. Germline CDR1 and CDR2: MNHEY and SVGAGI. The CDR3 bases are TGTGCCAGCAGGGACCTCCTAGCGGGGGGATCAGCGCAGTATTTT. This gives the protein CASRDLLAGGSAQYF.

This clone occurred once. This chain uses TRBV6-6 with TRBJ1-1; possible D gene TRBD1, 6 bases. V was cut by 1 base and J by 2 bases, with 11 bases left in between. Germline CDR1 is MNHNY and CDR2 is SVGAGI (reference sequence). The CDR3 is 15 amino acids. The CDR3 spells CASSYFTGLNTEAFF. The CDR3 nucleotides are TGTGCCAGCAGTTACTTCACAGGGTTAAACACTGAAGCTTTCTTT.

This clone showed up just a few times. CDR3: CSVESQGATDTQYF. The DNA for the CDR3 is TGCAGCGTTGAAAGCCAGGGGGCCACAGATACGCAGTATTTT. The chain couples TRBV29-1 to TRBJ2-3; 8 nucleotides agree with TRBD1. This CDR3 spans 14 amino acids. CDR1 and CDR2 (germline): SQVTM, ANQGSEA. Losses at the gene ends were 2 bases for V and 2 bases for J; bases not matched to a gene: 3.